This passage covers 27 T cell receptor beta chains from one sample sequenced in a study of shared clonotypes between healthy human individuals. CD45RO-negative, CCR7-selected cells formed the naive CD8 fraction, which excluded terminally differentiated effector memory CD45RA+ cells. The assay was immunoSEQ multiplex PCR, and TCRdb's table has in-frame clones only and misses some. Of a few million clones listed, about 93% are singletons. Sequenced input: naive CD8+ T cells from PBMCs. The source of these receptors is a young man in good health. Some clones in this sample may be carry-over from other donors' samples.

The chain uses TRBV27 and TRBJ2-7, with D hard to call. The CDR3 loop spans 15 amino acids. Between the trimmed V and J ends, which lost 2 bases and 0 bases, there was a span of 11 bases. The germline gives CDR1 MNHEY, CDR2 SMNVEV (reference sequence). CDR3 DNA sequence: TGTGCCAGCAGTTTAATGGCGACCATCTCCTACGAGCAGTACTTC. This codes for CASSLMATISYEQYF.

The V and J genes are TRBV4-3 and TRBJ2-6; 10 bases are shared with TRBD1. Germline assignment: CDR1 LGHNA and CDR2 YSLEER. The J segment lost 3 bases and the V segment lost 4 bases, leaving 6 bases of the junction unmatched. The CDR3 length is 17 residues. The CDR3 DNA reads as TGCGCCAGCAGCCCCAAGACAGGGGGCGGTGGGGCCAACGTCCTGACTTTC. Translated: CASSPKTGGGGANVLTF.

The rearrangement uses TRBV5-1 and TRBJ2-7, with 9 bases identical to TRBD1. Germline V gene lookup returns CDR1 SGHRS and CDR2 YFSETQ. This CDR3 has 13 residues. With V trimmed by 5 bases and J by 5 bases, 5 bases remained unmatched. Here the CDR3 DNA reads TGCGCCAGCAGGTTGAGACAGGGGGACGAGCAGTACTTC. Its protein product is CASRLRQGDEQYF.

The V gene is TRBV7-9, the J gene TRBJ2-3, with 11 bases lining up with TRBD2. Trimming cost V 8 bases and J 3 bases; bases outside gene matches: 7. This CDR3 is 15 amino acids long. The V gene's germline CDR1 is SEHNR and CDR2 FQNEAQ (reference sequence). For the CDR3, the DNA is TGTGCCAGCGGACTACTAGCGGGAGATACAGATACGCAGTATTTT. This sequence encodes CASGLLAGDTDTQYF.

The chain combines TRBV27 with TRBJ1-1, with a weak D call TRBD1 (6 bases). V shed 6 bases and J shed 5 bases, with 25 bases lying between them. This CDR3 comprises 17 residues. Germline CDR1 MNHEY, CDR2 SMNVEV (reference sequence). The CDR3 sequence is CASSSRYQGHRGTEAFF. In nucleotides, the CDR3 is TGTGCCAGCAGCTCCCGGTATCAGGGGCACCGGGGGACTGAAGCTTTCTTT.

The chain employs TRBV27 and TRBJ2-1, with TRBD2 matching over 9 bases. The CDR3 is made up of 14 amino acids. V shed 4 bases, J shed 7 bases, and the junction held 5 bases outside the gene matches. Germline loops: CDR1 MNHEY, CDR2 SMNVEV (reference sequence). In nucleotides, the CDR3 is TGTGCCAGCAGTTGGGCTAGCGGGACGAATGAGCAGTTCTTC. It specifies CASSWASGTNEQFF.

This sequence joins TRBV5-1 and TRBJ2-5; D is unresolved. The CDR3 length is 16 residues. V was shortened by 0 bases and J by 4 bases, with 16 bases between the two germline ends. Per germline, CDR1 SGHRS and CDR2 YFSETQ. The chain's CDR3 is CASSLGQTRWRETQYF. The DNA for the CDR3 is TGCGCCAGCAGCTTGGGACAAACGCGTTGGCGAGAGACCCAGTACTTC.

The rearrangement links TRBV27 to TRBJ2-1; no clear D. The CDR3 extends over 14 amino acids. V was shortened by 0 bases and J by 6 bases, with 9 bases between the two germline ends. Germline loops: CDR1 MNHEY, CDR2 SMNVEV (reference sequence). DNA of the CDR3: TGTGCCAGCAGTTTATCGGTGACAAGCAATGAGCAGTTCTTC. Translated: CASSLSVTSNEQFF.

This clone appeared once. Other DNA sequences from this sample encode an identical CDR3 as well. Written as DNA, the CDR3 is TGTGCCAGCAGCTTAAGCGGTCCCGGGGAGCTGTTTTTT. Translating gives CASSLSGPGELFF. J is TRBJ2-2 and V is TRBV7-9, with TRBD2 as a possible D gene (5 bases). The CDR3 is 13 residues long. V was trimmed by 2 bases and J by 6 bases, leaving 7 bases between them. Germline V gives CDR1 SEHNR, CDR2 FQNEAQ (reference sequence).

The chain employs TRBV12-5 and TRBJ2-3, with a tentative D call TRBD1 (5 bases). Trimming left V 1 base short and J 1 base short, with 18 bases between. CDR3 length: 18 residues. Germline lookup yields CDR1 LGHNT and CDR2 FRNRAP. CDR3 coding DNA: TGTGCTAGTGGTTTGGGGCTGACAGACGAGTTAGGCACAGATACGCAGTATTTT. Translating it yields CASGLGLTDELGTDTQYF.

The rearrangement links TRBV7-2 to TRBJ2-3; 13 nucleotides agree with TRBD2. The CDR3 is made up of 15 amino acids. Germline lookup yields CDR1 SGHTA and CDR2 FQGNSA. The V and J ends lost 5 bases and 4 bases, in that order; junction bases with no gene match: 3. Here the CDR3 reads CASSPGTSGADTQYF. CDR3 DNA sequence: TGTGCCAGCAGCCCCGGGACTAGCGGGGCAGATACGCAGTATTTT.

The chain links TRBV10-3 to TRBJ2-7; D possibly uses TRBD1 or TRBD2 (5 bases each). Per the germline V gene, CDR1 is ENHRY and CDR2 is SYGVKD. V lost 4 bases and J 3 bases, leaving 16 bases between the germline ends. The CDR3 extends over 15 amino acids. CDR3: CAISGGAVRRYEQYF. The CDR3 DNA reads as TGTGCCATCAGTGGAGGGGCGGTCCGACGCTACGAGCAGTACTTC.

The J gene is TRBJ1-1, the V gene TRBV5-1, with 7 bases fitting TRBD1. Trimming cost V 4 bases and J 0 bases; bases outside gene matches: 6. The CDR3 sequence is 15 residues long. Germline V gene data show CDR1 as SGHRS and CDR2 as YFSETQ. DNA of the CDR3: TGCGCCAGCAGCCCAAACAGGGGCCTGAACACTGAAGCTTTCTTT. Translated: CASSPNRGLNTEAFF. Variable domain in full (rest from reference TRBV5-1 and TRBJ1-1): KAGVTQTPRYLIKTRGQQVTLSCSPISGHRSVSWYQQTPGQGLQFLFEYFSETQRNKGNFPGRFSGRQFSNSRSEMNVSTLELGDSALYLCASSPNRGLNTEAFFGQGTRLTVV.

V and J are TRBV10-2 and TRBJ2-5; the match to TRBD2 covers 11 bases. Unmatched junction bases numbered 6, after V lost 4 bases and J lost 2 bases. Germline CDR1 WSHSY, CDR2 SAAADI. The length of the CDR3 is 16 residues. The CDR3 sequence is CASSVSGTSGQETQYF. CDR3 DNA: TGCGCCAGCAGTGTATCGGGGACTAGCGGTCAAGAGACCCAGTACTTC.

The rearrangement links TRBV19 to TRBJ1-3, with D uncertain. The germline CDR1 and CDR2 sequences are LNHDA and SQIVND (reference sequence). The CDR3 contains 15 residues. The germline V and J ends were trimmed by 0 bases and 2 bases, with 8 bases remaining between them. CDR3 DNA sequence: TGTGCCAGTAGTATAGATGCCGGGACTGGAAACACCATATATTTT. Translated: CASSIDAGTGNTIYF.

V usage is TRBV10-3 and J usage is TRBJ2-2; D may be TRBD1 (7 bases). V was trimmed by 11 bases and J by 0 bases, leaving 13 bases between them. The length of the CDR3 is 14 residues. Germline CDR1 reads ENHRY; CDR2 reads SYGVKD. The CDR3: CAAGGTANTGELFF. The CDR3 DNA is TGTGCCGCAGGGGGGACGGCGAACACCGGGGAGCTGTTTTTT.

The chain has TRBV4-1 and TRBJ2-5; TRBD1 aligns across 9 bases. The better agreement between TRBJ2-7 and the DNA end casts doubt on the J call. Germline V CDR1 and CDR2: MGHRA, YSYEKL. CDR3 length: 14 residues. CDR3 in amino acids: CASSHPGQGYEQYF. CDR3 DNA: TGCGCCAGCAGCCATCCGGGACAGGGCTACGAGCAGTACTTC.

This clone was picked up one time. The chain joins TRBV4-1 to TRBJ2-7; TRBD1 is a possible D gene (6 bases). V was trimmed by 1 base and J by 4 bases, leaving 14 bases between them. The CDR3 spans 15 residues. CDR1 and CDR2 (germline): MGHRA, YSYEKL. In DNA form, the CDR3 reads TGCGCCAGCAGCCAAGTTGGGGAACAGGGTTACGAGCAGTACTTC. This gives the protein CASSQVGEQGYEQYF.

The chain recombines TRBV6-6 with TRBJ2-3; the D is unclear. Germline CDR1 reads MNHNY; CDR2 reads SVGAGI (reference sequence). V gave up 5 bases and J gave up 2 bases, with 14 bases separating them. This CDR3 contains 15 residues. This CDR3 is CASSKYWVSTDTQYF. The DNA for the CDR3 is TGTGCCAGCAGTAAGTACTGGGTGTCCACAGATACGCAGTATTTT.

Notes on this clone: The same CDR3 can be traced to other DNA sequences in this sample. The gene calls are TRBV29-1 and TRBJ1-1; D is ambiguous. Germline V gene lookup returns CDR1 SQVTM and CDR2 ANQGSEA. This CDR3 is 11 amino acids long. V was pared by 4 bases and J by 0 bases, with 3 bases between. The CDR3 sequence: CSVAVNTEAFF. DNA for the CDR3: TGCAGCGTTGCGGTGAACACTGAAGCTTTCTTT.

The CDR3 reads CASGAPNEQYF. The CDR3, as DNA: TGTGCCAGCGGCGCTCCGAACGAGCAGTACTTC. This chain links TRBV7-9 with TRBJ2-7, with no clear D. V was clipped by 8 bases and J by 5 bases, with 10 bases between them. Germline loops: CDR1 SEHNR, CDR2 FQNEAQ (reference sequence). The CDR3 runs 11 residues.

V usage is TRBV28 and J usage is TRBJ2-7; 15 bases are shared with TRBD2. The CDR3 has 16 amino acids. The germline CDR1 and CDR2 sequences are MDHEN and SYDVKM. After removal of 4 bases from V and 4 bases from J, the junction contained 5 bases not matched to a gene. In DNA form, the CDR3 reads TGTGCCAGCAGTTCGGGACTAGCGGGAGGCCGGTACGAGCAGTACTTC. This encodes CASSSGLAGGRYEQYF.

The chain carries TRBV4-2 and TRBJ2-7; weak D call: TRBD2 (6 bases). This CDR3 is built from 14 residues. Germline values: CDR1 LGHNA, CDR2 YNFKEQ. Trimming shortened V by 1 base and J by 4 bases, and 11 bases separated the two germline ends. The CDR3 nucleotides read TGTGCCAGCAGCCAAGCGGGAAGCGGGTACGAGCAGTACTTC. This gives the protein CASSQAGSGYEQYF.

This clone was recorded only once. The chain uses TRBV28 and TRBJ2-5; a possible D gene is TRBD2 (6 bases). The germline CDR1 and CDR2 sequences are MDHEN and SYDVKM. This CDR3 region has 15 residues. Trimming took off 5 bases at V and 5 bases at J, with 18 bases between the two ends. This chain's CDR3 is CASSLSRGEGETQYF. CDR3 sequence (DNA): TGTGCCAGCAGTCTCTCGCGGGGCGAGGGGGAGACCCAGTACTTC.

The chain combines TRBV14 with TRBJ2-5; 11 bases map to TRBD1. The length of the CDR3 is 16 residues. The V and J ends lost 0 bases and 7 bases, in that order; junction bases with no gene match: 7. Germline V CDR1 and CDR2: SGHDN, FVKESK. CDR3 sequence (DNA): TGTGCCAGCAGCCAAGATAAGGGACAGGGGGGTTGGACCCAGTACTTC. Its translation is CASSQDKGQGGWTQYF.

The chain employs TRBV6-5 and TRBJ1-5, with D possibly matching TRBD1 (5 bases). CDR3 length: 13 amino acids. V was pared by 6 bases and J by 7 bases, with 13 bases between. The germline gives CDR1 MNHEY, CDR2 SVGAGI. CDR3 coding DNA: TGTGCCAGCAGCCCCCTGGGGGAGCAGCCCCAGCATTTT. Translated: CASSPLGEQPQHF.

The V and J genes are TRBV29-1 and TRBJ2-7; a weak D match, TRBD2 (6 bases). Between the trimmed V and J ends, which lost 0 bases and 6 bases, there was a span of 24 bases. Germline V gene lookup returns CDR1 SQVTM and CDR2 ANQGSEA. The length of the CDR3 is 17 residues. CDR3 region: CSVEDPTTVSSGSEQYF. CDR3 sequence (DNA): TGCAGCGTTGAAGATCCCACTACGGTTTCCAGCGGGTCCGAGCAGTACTTC.